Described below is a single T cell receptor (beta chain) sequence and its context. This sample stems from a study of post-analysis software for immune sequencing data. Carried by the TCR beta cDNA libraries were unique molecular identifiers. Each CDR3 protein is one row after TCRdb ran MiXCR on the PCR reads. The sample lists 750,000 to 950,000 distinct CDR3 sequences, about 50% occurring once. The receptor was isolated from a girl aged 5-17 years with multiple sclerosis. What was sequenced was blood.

This CDR3 is CASSVTSGASYEQYF. For the CDR3, the DNA is TGTGCCAGCAGCGTGACTAGCGGGGCCTCCTACGAGCAGTACTTC. The chain carries TRBV27 and TRBJ2-7; 11 nucleotides align to TRBD2. The germline CDR1 and CDR2 sequences are MNHEY and SMNVEV (reference sequence). This CDR3 spans 15 amino acids. V gave up 6 bases and J gave up 0 bases; unmatched junction bases: 4.